The 4 T cell receptor beta chains reported below all come from one sample, sequenced in a study of CD8+CD57+ T cells in acquired aplastic anemia. Genomic DNA provided the template from which TCR beta VDJ and CDR3 profiles were obtained. In TCRdb, the reads were re-called with MiXCR into one record per CDR3 protein. The sample yields some 410,000 distinct CDR3 sequences, 60% to 80% seen once. Sequenced: sorted CD4+, CD8+, or CD8+CD57+ T cells (not recorded which) from PBMCs. The receptors here all came from a human donor in good health, serving as a control.

The CDR3 region is CATSEGTGDNQPQHF. The CDR3 DNA is TGTGCCACCAGTGAGGGGACAGGGGACAATCAGCCCCAGCATTTT. The genes are TRBV24-1 and TRBJ1-5; 10 bases fit TRBD1. The CDR3 loop spans 15 amino acids. CDR1 is KGHDR, CDR2 SFDVKD, per germline. The junction had 2 bases not matched to a gene; V was cut back by 4 bases and J by 3 bases.

The chain is built from TRBV20-1 and TRBJ2-5; 12 bases are a match to TRBD2. Unmatched junction bases numbered 0, after V lost 0 bases and J lost 1 base. This CDR3 comprises 15 residues. Germline loops: CDR1 DFQATT, CDR2 SNEGSKA (reference sequence). CDR3 in DNA: TGCAGTGCTAGAGAGGGACTAGCGGGCCAAGAGACCCAGTACTTC. Its translation is CSAREGLAGQETQYF.

This chain joins TRBV6-1 and TRBJ1-5; D gene unclear. Trimming stripped 8 bases from V and 5 bases from J, with 13 bases between. Germline lookup yields CDR1 MNHNS and CDR2 SASEGT. There are 13 residues in the CDR3. CDR3 sequence reads: CASAYGEDQPQHF. The CDR3 bases are TGTGCCAGCGCCTACGGGGAAGATCAGCCCCAGCATTTT.

The chain links TRBV15 to TRBJ2-3; D is uncertain. Germline V lookup: CDR1 LNHNV, CDR2 YYDKDF (reference sequence). The CDR3 loop spans 12 amino acids. The V gene lost 1 base and the J gene lost 8 bases, with 7 bases spanning the gap. In DNA form, the CDR3 reads TGTGCCACCAGCAGAGGCCCGGTTACGCAGTATTTT. Encoded protein: CATSRGPVTQYF. Drawing the rest from reference TRBV15 and TRBJ2-3, the complete variable domain is DAMVIQNPRYQVTQFGKPVTLSCSQTLNHNVMYWYQQKSSQAPKLLFHYYDKDFNNEADTPDNFQSRRPNTSFCFLDIRSPGLGDTAMYLCATSRGPVTQYFGPGTRLTVL.